Listed here are 17 T cell receptor beta chains from one sample, sequenced in a study of blood T cells in healthy people across ages. Sample-barcoded 5' priming and a J-beta primer mix drove a second PCR of about 6 to 12 cycles. TCRdb reanalysed the 5' RACE reads using MiXCR and keeps one entry per CDR3 protein. The sample holds 780,000 or so distinct CDR3 sequences, around half seen once. Sequenced: blood. The receptors here all came from an elderly man in good health.

This clonotype has ten or more counts. A much larger clonotype is one base distant, so this may be a read error. The chain is built from TRBV7-2 and TRBJ2-7; 7 nucleotides line up with TRBD2. Germline CDR1 and CDR2: SGHTA and FQGNSA. This CDR3 has 14 amino acids. CDR3 region: CASSVAAGAYEQYF. CDR3 sequence (DNA): TGTGCCAGCAGCGTAGCGGCGGGGGCCTACGAGCAGTACTTC.

V gene TRBV3-1 combines with J gene TRBJ2-3, with 10 bases that match TRBD2. The CDR3 is 16 amino acids. The V gene end was trimmed by 2 bases and the J gene end by 3 bases; junction bases not matched to a gene: 5. The germline V gene encodes CDR1 LGHDT and CDR2 YNNKEL (reference sequence). CDR3: CASSQSAGGGTDTQYF. The CDR3 nucleotides are TGTGCCAGCAGCCAATCAGCGGGAGGGGGGACAGATACGCAGTATTTT.

The chain employs TRBV20-1 and TRBJ2-3; D not resolved. Trimming pared 1 base from V and 2 bases from J, leaving 16 bases between. CDR3 length: 16 residues. Germline V gene sequence: CDR1 DFQATT, CDR2 SNEGSKA (reference sequence). In DNA form, the CDR3 reads TGCAGTGCTAGAGGAAGGCAGAAGAAAAACACAGATACGCAGTATTTT. Protein product: CSARGRQKKNTDTQYF.

On this clonotype itself: A clone one base away is much larger, so this may be a read error. The J gene is TRBJ2-3, the V gene TRBV20-1; TRBD2 agrees at 9 bases. Trimming took 6 bases from V and 14 from J; bases not matched to a gene: 24. Germline loops: CDR1 DFQATT, CDR2 SNEGSKA (reference sequence). The CDR3 loop spans 16 amino acids. The CDR3 loop reads CSAPSGEPSEHRYAYF. The CDR3 nucleotides are TGCAGTGCCCCTAGCGGGGAGCCGTCGGAGCACAGATACGCGTATTTT.

This clonotype has more than one count but fewer than ten. The chain carries TRBV28 and TRBJ2-5; possibly TRBD1 for D (8 bases). Germline CDR1 reads MDHEN; CDR2 reads SYDVKM. The V end lost 8 bases, the J end lost 11 bases, and 18 bases lay between the germline ends. The CDR3 totals 12 residues. The CDR3 DNA sequence: TGTGCCAGCGGAGACAGGGGACTACGGCAGTACTTC. It translates to CASGDRGLRQYF. Combining the CDR3 with reference TRBV28 and TRBJ2-5 gives the whole variable domain DVKVTQSSRYLVKRTGEKVFLECVQDMDHENMFWYRQDPGLGLRLIYFSYDVKMKEKGDIPEGYSVSREKKERFSLILESASTNQTSMYLCASGDRGLRQYFGPGTRLLVL.

This chain connects TRBV7-2 to TRBJ2-3, with 10 positions matching TRBD2. CDR1 SGHTA and CDR2 FQGNSA come from the germline V gene. The CDR3 is made up of 19 amino acids. V was pared by 5 bases and J by 7 bases, with 21 bases of the junction left unmatched. CDR3 DNA sequence: TGTGCCAGCAGCCTAGTAGGGGGGGTAGGACTAGCGGCACCGAATACGCAGTATTTT. This translates into CASSLVGGVGLAAPNTQYF.

The chain joins TRBV10-3 to TRBJ2-5; D may be TRBD2 (6 bases). The V end lost 5 bases, the J end lost 11 bases, and 15 bases lay between the germline ends. The germline CDR1 and CDR2 sequences are ENHRY and SYGVKD. This CDR3 contains 12 residues. CDR3 in amino acids: CAISKLAGEQYF. In nucleotides, the CDR3 is TGTGCCATCAGTAAACTAGCCGGGGAGCAGTACTTC.

The J gene is TRBJ1-5, the V gene TRBV3-1; D unclear. The germline CDR1 and CDR2 sequences are LGHDT and YNNKEL (reference sequence). Trimming pared 1 base from V and 4 bases from J, leaving 8 bases between. The CDR3 is 14 residues long. This chain's CDR3 is CASSQGPLNQPQHF. DNA of the CDR3: TGTGCCAGCAGCCAAGGGCCGCTTAATCAGCCCCAGCATTTT.

The chain employs TRBV7-2 and TRBJ2-3; a possible D gene is TRBD1 (6 bases). The CDR3 loop spans 13 amino acids. Trimming took off 6 bases at V and 8 bases at J, with 15 bases between the two ends. CDR1 is SGHTA and CDR2 is FQGNSA in the germline V gene. The CDR3 region is CASSQGGFGTQYF. The CDR3 DNA reads as TGTGCCAGCAGTCAAGGGGGTTTTGGTACGCAGTATTTT.

The chain uses TRBV20-1 and TRBJ2-3; 11 positions match TRBD2. The CDR3 sequence is 17 residues long. With 3 bases clipped from V and 4 bases from J, the junction kept 12 bases outside the gene matches. CDR1 and CDR2 from the germline V gene are DFQATT and SNEGSKA (reference sequence). The CDR3, as DNA: TGCAGTGCTAGTCCGCCCCAGCTAGCGGGAGGCGCAGATACGCAGTATTTT. It specifies CSASPPQLAGGADTQYF.

The chain recombines TRBV6-5 with TRBJ2-2; D remains unclear. The CDR3 is 14 residues long. The germline CDR1 and CDR2 sequences are MNHEY and SVGAGI. Between the trimmed V and J ends, which lost 4 bases and 3 bases, there was a span of 9 bases. CDR3 bases: TGTGCCAGCAGTTCCCTGACCGACACCGGGGAGCTGTTTTTT. Its translation: CASSSLTDTGELFF.

This clonotype has a handful of counts. The chain carries TRBV11-2 and TRBJ1-4; D may be TRBD1 (5 bases). Germline-derived CDR1 and CDR2 are SGHAT and FQNNGV. The CDR3 is 16 amino acids. The V end was cut by 1 base, the J end by 7 bases, with 16 bases between. The CDR3 reads CASSLVPGLGGEKLFF. Written as DNA, the CDR3 is TGTGCCAGCAGCTTAGTTCCCGGACTGGGGGGTGAAAAACTGTTTTTT.

The rearrangement joins TRBV2 to TRBJ2-5, with D maybe TRBD2 (6 bases). The CDR3 has 13 residues. Germline V lookup: CDR1 SNHLY, CDR2 FYNNEI. V shed 8 bases and J shed 4 bases, with 14 bases lying between them. For the CDR3, the DNA is TGTGCCAGCGGAGGGACGAGGGGAGAGACCCAGTACTTC. Encoded protein: CASGGTRGETQYF.

This chain joins TRBV20-1 and TRBJ2-4; 9 nucleotides match TRBD2. The CDR3 totals 14 residues. The V gene's germline CDR1 is DFQATT and CDR2 SNEGSKA (reference sequence). V shed 3 bases and J 13 bases; nucleotides not matched to a gene: 13. The CDR3 bases are TGCAGTGCTAGGGATAGCGGGAGATTCAATGAGCAGTACTTC. This encodes CSARDSGRFNEQYF.

This sequence joins TRBV5-1 and TRBJ2-1, with D tentatively TRBD2 (6 bases). CDR1 and CDR2 (germline): SGHRS, YFSETQ. CDR3 length equals 16 residues. Between the trimmed V and J ends, which lost 4 bases and 6 bases, there was a span of 20 bases. CDR3 loop: CASSKQGRSPPNEQFF. CDR3 nucleotides: TGCGCCAGCAGCAAGCAAGGGAGGTCCCCCCCCAATGAGCAGTTCTTC.

The chain has TRBV29-1 and TRBJ1-2, with a possible D match to TRBD1 (5 bases). Trimming cost V 7 bases and J 6 bases, with 12 bases left between them. The germline V gene encodes CDR1 SQVTM and CDR2 ANQGSEA. The CDR3 is 11 amino acids. CDR3 DNA: TGCAGCGGTAGGGGAGATGATGGCTACACCTTC. It is translated as CSGRGDDGYTF. Full variable domain (missing parts from reference TRBV29-1 and TRBJ1-2): SAVISQKPSRDICQRGTSLTIQCQVDSQVTMMFWYRQQPGQSLTLIATANQGSEATYESGFVIDKFPISRPNLTFSTLTVSNMSPEDSSIYLCSGRGDDGYTFGSGTRLTVV.

CDR3 nucleotides: TGTGCCAGCAGCTCCATTGGACAGGCTAGCACAGATACGCAGTATTTT. Translating it yields CASSSIGQASTDTQYF. This chain joins TRBV7-2 and TRBJ2-3; 7 nucleotides align to TRBD1. This CDR3 region has 16 residues. After removal of 4 bases from V and 0 bases from J, the junction contained 7 bases not matched to a gene. The V gene's germline CDR1 is SGHTA and CDR2 FQGNSA.